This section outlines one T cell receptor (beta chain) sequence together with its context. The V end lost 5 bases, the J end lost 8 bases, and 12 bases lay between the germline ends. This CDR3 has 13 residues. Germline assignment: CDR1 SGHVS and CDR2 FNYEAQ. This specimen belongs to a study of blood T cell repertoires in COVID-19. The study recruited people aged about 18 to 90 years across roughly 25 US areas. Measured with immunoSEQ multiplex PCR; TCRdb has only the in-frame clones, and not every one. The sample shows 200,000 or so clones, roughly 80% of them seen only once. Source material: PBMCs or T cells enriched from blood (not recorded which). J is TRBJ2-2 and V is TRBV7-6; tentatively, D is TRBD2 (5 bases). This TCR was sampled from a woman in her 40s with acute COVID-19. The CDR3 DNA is TGTGCCAGCAGCCTGACTAAAGGAGGGGAGCTGTTTTTT. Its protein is CASSLTKGGELFF.